This is a list of T cell receptor beta chains from one sample in a study of Graves' ophthalmopathy and Graves' hyperthyroidism. MiXCR was run by TCRdb on the multiplex PCR reads, yielding one entry per CDR3 protein. This sample has around 670,000 distinct CDR3 sequences, with approximately 40% found just once. Input material: peripheral blood. The receptors come from an adult man with Graves' ophthalmopathy. Both conserved end residues are part of each CDR3. Fields, in order: V gene, clone size, D gene, J gene, CDR3 length, CDR3 protein, CDR3 DNA. D genes are given only for firm matches. Part of the rows lack a size; the others show once, few, many or a class for expanded clones.

V: TRBV28; size: few; D: -; J: TRBJ1-1; length: 15; CDR3: CASSSPTGVNTEAFF; DNA: TGTGCCAGCAGTTCACCGACAGGCGTGAACACTGAAGCTTTCTTT
V: TRBV19; size: many; D: -; J: TRBJ2-2; length: 13; CDR3: CASRTGNTGELFF; DNA: TGTGCCAGTAGAACAGGGAACACCGGGGAGCTGTTTTTT
V: TRBV6-5; size: -; D: -; J: TRBJ1-2; length: 13; CDR3: CASSDDRYYGYTF; DNA: TGTGCCAGCAGTGACGACAGATACTATGGCTACACCTTC
V: TRBV14; size: once; D: -; J: TRBJ1-2; length: 14; CDR3: CASSLHRENYGYTF; DNA: TGTGCCAGCAGCCTTCATAGGGAGAACTATGGCTACACCTTC
V: TRBV10-3; size: -; D: -; J: TRBJ2-7; length: 11; CDR3: CAISDGGTLYF; DNA: TGTGCCATCAGTGACGGCGGGACTTTGTACTTC
V: TRBV10-3; size: many; D: TRBD1; J: TRBJ1-6; length: 14; CDR3: CAIRGQAYNSPLHF; DNA: TGTGCCATCAGAGGACAGGCTTATAATTCACCCCTCCACTTT
V: TRBV24-1; size: -; D: -; J: TRBJ1-4; length: 14; CDR3: CATSRGGNSEKLFF; DNA: TGTGCCACGTCCAGAGGGGGGAATAGCGAAAAACTGTTTTTT
V: TRBV9; size: -; D: -; J: TRBJ2-5; length: 13; CDR3: CASSQIRFGTQYF; DNA: TGTGCCAGCAGCCAAATCCGCTTCGGGACCCAGTACTTC
V: TRBV2; size: many; D: TRBD1; J: TRBJ1-4; length: 15; CDR3: CATKDRDRVEEKLFF; DNA: TGTGCCACCAAGGACCGGGACAGGGTCGAAGAAAAACTGTTTTTT
V: TRBV19; size: few; D: -; J: TRBJ2-7; length: 14; CDR3: CASSSRASSYEQYF; DNA: TGTGCCAGTAGTAGCCGGGCCAGCTCCTACGAGCAGTACTTC
V: TRBV7-9; size: -; D: -; J: TRBJ2-7; length: 14; CDR3: CASSQTQRSYEQYF; DNA: TGTGCCAGCAGCCAGACACAAAGAAGCTACGAGCAGTACTTC
V: TRBV25-1; size: -; D: -; J: TRBJ1-6; length: 14; CDR3: CASYVWQGNSPLHF; DNA: TGTGCCAGTTACGTGTGGCAGGGAAATTCACCCCTCCACTTT
V: TRBV20-1; size: -; D: -; J: TRBJ2-7; length: 11; CDR3: CSAGGGVEQYF; DNA: TGCAGTGCAGGGGGGGGTGTCGAGCAGTACTTC
V: TRBV10-1; size: -; D: -; J: TRBJ2-7; length: 14; CDR3: CASSESGGLDEQYF; DNA: TGCGCCAGCAGTGAGTCGGGGGGCCTAGACGAGCAGTACTTC
V: TRBV25-1; size: many; D: TRBD1; J: TRBJ1-5; length: 11; CDR3: CASGRQGPQHF; DNA: TGTGCCAGCGGTAGACAGGGGCCCCAGCATTTT
V: TRBV14; size: few; D: -; J: TRBJ1-2; length: 15; CDR3: CASSPLSGGGLGYTF; DNA: TGTGCCAGCAGCCCTCTTTCGGGAGGAGGTTTAGGCTACACCTTC
V: TRBV2; size: many; D: TRBD1; J: TRBJ1-6; length: 15; CDR3: CASRGQGFGNSPLHF; DNA: TGTGCCAGCAGGGGACAGGGTTTCGGGAATTCACCCCTCCACTTT
V: TRBV10-3; size: few; D: -; J: TRBJ2-5; length: 14; CDR3: CASSYGPDKETQYF; DNA: TGTGCCAGCAGTTATGGTCCAGACAAAGAGACCCAGTACTTC
V: TRBV2; size: few; D: -; J: TRBJ2-5; length: 14; CDR3: CASSEAPAPETQYF; DNA: TGTGCCAGCAGTGAAGCCCCGGCTCCAGAGACCCAGTACTTC